Sequencing of this T cell receptor beta chain was carried out in a study of T cells in Graves' hyperthyroidism and ophthalmopathy. Study information: Once the initial diagnosis was made, peripheral blood was obtained before any treatment. Study-level points and caveats: Also found in blood were most expanded thyroid clonotypes above 0.001.

This clonotype has at least ten counts. The antigen remains undetermined. TCR beta CDR3 regions were amplified from RNA transcripts. HTBI primers were the set used in a first-round RT-PCR of the TCR CDR3. Using its own MiXCR run on the multiplex PCR reads, TCRdb lists one record per CDR3 protein. Of some 770,000 distinct CDR3 sequences listed, about 15% are singletons. Between the trimmed V and J ends, which lost 4 bases and 6 bases, there was a span of 13 bases. Germline assignment: CDR1 SEHNR and CDR2 FQNEAQ (reference sequence). The CDR3 spans 14 residues. Graves' hyperthyroidism showing no ophthalmopathy progression within 18 months was considered stable. Not enrolled were patients with uncontrolled infection, other autoimmune disease, pregnancy or lactation.

The sequencing sample was made of blood. This chain joins TRBV7-9 and TRBJ2-1, with D hard to call. The source of this sequence is a young man with Graves' hyperthyroidism. The CDR3 sequence is CASSSETRRNEQFF. The CDR3 region has the DNA TGTGCCAGCAGCTCCGAAACCAGACGCAATGAGCAGTTCTTC.